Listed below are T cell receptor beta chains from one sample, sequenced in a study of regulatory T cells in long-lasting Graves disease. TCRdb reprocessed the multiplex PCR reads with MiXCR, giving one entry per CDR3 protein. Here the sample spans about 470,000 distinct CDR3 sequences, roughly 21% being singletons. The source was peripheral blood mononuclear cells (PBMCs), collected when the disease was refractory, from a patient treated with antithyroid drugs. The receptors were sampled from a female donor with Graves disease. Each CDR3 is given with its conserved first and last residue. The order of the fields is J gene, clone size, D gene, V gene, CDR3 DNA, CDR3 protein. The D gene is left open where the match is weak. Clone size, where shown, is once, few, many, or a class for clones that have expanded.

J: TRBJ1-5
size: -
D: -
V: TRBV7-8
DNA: TGTGCCAGCAGTCAAAGGGATCATCAGCCCCAGCATTTT
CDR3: CASSQRDHQPQHF

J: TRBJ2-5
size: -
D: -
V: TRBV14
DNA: TGTGCCAGCAGCCAAGATCCCCCAAAGGCTCAAGAGACCCAGTACTTC
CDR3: CASSQDPPKAQETQYF

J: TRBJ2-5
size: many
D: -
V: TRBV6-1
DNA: TGTGCCAGCAGTGAAGGGCGAGTTTCGAGGGGGACCCAGTACTTC
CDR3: CASSEGRVSRGTQYF

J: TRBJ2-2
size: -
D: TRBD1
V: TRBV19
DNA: TGTGCCAGTAGTCCGGGACAGGGCGCGAGAGGGGAGCTGTTTTTT
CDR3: CASSPGQGARGELFF

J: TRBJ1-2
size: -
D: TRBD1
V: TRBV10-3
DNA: TGTGCCATCAGAAGGACAGGGGGCGATGGCTACACCTTC
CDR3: CAIRRTGGDGYTF

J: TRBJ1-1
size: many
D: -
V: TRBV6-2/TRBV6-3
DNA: TGTGCCAGCAGTTACAGTTCCGTCACTGAAGCTTTCTTT
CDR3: CASSYSSVTEAFF

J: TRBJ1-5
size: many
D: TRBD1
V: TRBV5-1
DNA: TGCGCCAGCAGCTTGGATGGGACAGGGGGTTTTCAGCCCCAGCATTTT
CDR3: CASSLDGTGGFQPQHF

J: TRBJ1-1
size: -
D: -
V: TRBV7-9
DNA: TGTGCCAGCAGCTCGGGAGCGGGCATGAACACTGAAGCTTTCTTT
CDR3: CASSSGAGMNTEAFF

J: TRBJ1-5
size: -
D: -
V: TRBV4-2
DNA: TGTGCCAGCCCTAGACTGGTCCCCCAGCATTTT
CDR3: CASPRLVPQHF

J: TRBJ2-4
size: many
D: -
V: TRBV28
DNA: TGTGCCATAACTGGGCAGAACAAAAACATTCAGTACTTC
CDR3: CAITGQNKNIQYF

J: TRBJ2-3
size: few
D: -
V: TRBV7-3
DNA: TGTGCCAGCAGCTTAGGAGGGGGGCGCACAGATACGCAGTATTTT
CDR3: CASSLGGGRTDTQYF

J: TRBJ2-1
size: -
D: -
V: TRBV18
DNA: TGTGCCAGCTCACCACCCGGGCCCGGGCAGTTCTTC
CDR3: CASSPPGPGQFF

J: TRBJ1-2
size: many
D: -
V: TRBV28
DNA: TGTGCCAGCAGCTCAAGGCCCCGCTACACCTTC
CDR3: CASSSRPRYTF

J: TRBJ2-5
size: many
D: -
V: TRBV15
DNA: TGTGCCACCAGCAGAGACAGCTTCCAAGAGACCCAGTACTTC
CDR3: CATSRDSFQETQYF

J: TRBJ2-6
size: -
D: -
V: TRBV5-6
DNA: TGTGCCAGCAGCTTGGAAAAGTGGGACTCTGGGGCCAACGTCCTGACTTTC
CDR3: CASSLEKWDSGANVLTF

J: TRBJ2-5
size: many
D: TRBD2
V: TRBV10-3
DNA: TGTGCCATCACCTCGGGACTAGCGAAAGAGACCCAGTACTTC
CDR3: CAITSGLAKETQYF